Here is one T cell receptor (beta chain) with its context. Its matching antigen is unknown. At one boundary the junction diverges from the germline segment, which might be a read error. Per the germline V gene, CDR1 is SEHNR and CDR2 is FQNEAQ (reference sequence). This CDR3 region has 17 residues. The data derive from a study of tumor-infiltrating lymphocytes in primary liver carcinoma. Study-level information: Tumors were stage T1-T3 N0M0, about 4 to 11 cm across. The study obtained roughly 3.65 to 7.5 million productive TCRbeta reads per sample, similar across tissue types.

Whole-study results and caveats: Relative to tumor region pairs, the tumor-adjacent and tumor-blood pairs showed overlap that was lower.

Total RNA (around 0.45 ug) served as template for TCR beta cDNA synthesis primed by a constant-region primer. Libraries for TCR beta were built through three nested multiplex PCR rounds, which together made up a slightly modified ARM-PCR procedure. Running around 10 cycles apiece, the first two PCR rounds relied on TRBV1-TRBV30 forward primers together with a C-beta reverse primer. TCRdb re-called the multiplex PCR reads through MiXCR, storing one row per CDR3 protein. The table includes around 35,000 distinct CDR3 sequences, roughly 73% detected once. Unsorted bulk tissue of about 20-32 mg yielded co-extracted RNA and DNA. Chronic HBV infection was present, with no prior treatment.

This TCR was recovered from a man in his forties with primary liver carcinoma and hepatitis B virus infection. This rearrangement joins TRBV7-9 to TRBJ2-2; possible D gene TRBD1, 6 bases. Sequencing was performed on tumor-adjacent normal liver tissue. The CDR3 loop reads CAGTSPGTTKNIGELFF. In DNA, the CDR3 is TGTGCTGGCACCTCCCCAGGGACAACCAAGAACATCGGGGAGCTGTTTTTC.